This TCR beta chain comes out of a study of T cells after yellow fever vaccination. Whole-study findings and limits: Weaker overall, the secondary response nonetheless peaked faster (day 5 versus 15).

This CDR3 contains 14 residues. V was clipped by 3 bases and J by 0 bases, with 9 bases between them. Comment on this clonotype: Its specificity is not known.

Template switching by 5'RACE produced TCR cDNA, adding a universal primer site and UMIs. TCRdb itself ran the 5' RACE reads through MiXCR, one entry per CDR3 protein. The sample includes 300,000 to 450,000 distinct CDR3 sequences, more than 5.5% of them seen just once. This chain joins TRBV12-3 or TRBV12-4 and TRBJ2-7; unclear D gene. The TCR was taken from a young man who received the YFV17D yellow fever vaccine. The sample was PBMCs, taken 5 days after the yellow fever booster vaccination. The CDR3: CASSFGPSSYEQYF. The DNA for the CDR3 is TGTGCCAGCAGTTTCGGCCCGAGCTCCTACGAGCAGTACTTC.